A selection of T cell receptor beta chains follows, all from one sample in a study of blood T cell repertoires in COVID-19. Clones were sequenced by immunoSEQ multiplex PCR, and TCRdb holds only the in-frame ones, with some missing. The data hold roughly 150,000 clones, with over 70% observed a single time. Specimen: peripheral blood. These receptors all come from a man aged 60-69 years with acute or convalescent COVID-19. Each CDR3 is given with its conserved first and last residue. D genes are given only for firm matches. The size field is filled for only some rows; it gives once, few, many or a size class.

j_gene,abundance,v_gene,d_gene,CDR3aa,CDR3nt
TRBJ1-2,-,TRBV7-9,TRBD1,CASSYRGHGYTF,TGTGCCAGCAGCTACAGGGGGCACGGCTACACCTTC
TRBJ2-2,-,TRBV7-3,TRBD1,CASSFQPGQGTGELFF,TGTGCCAGCAGCTTTCAACCGGGACAGGGCACCGGGGAGCTGTTTTTT
TRBJ1-4,once,TRBV6-5,-,CAGRPQGSEKLFF,TGTGCCGGCAGGCCCCAGGGAAGTGAAAAACTGTTTTTT
TRBJ2-7,-,TRBV7-2,-,CASSPQGLVLSYEQYF,TGTGCCAGCAGCCCCCAGGGGCTCGTTTTGTCCTACGAGCAGTACTTC
TRBJ1-1,few,TRBV4-2,-,CASSQDSQGLNTEAFF,TGTGCCAGCAGCCAAGATAGTCAGGGCCTGAACACTGAAGCTTTCTTT
TRBJ1-2,few,TRBV3-1/TRBV3-2,TRBD1,CASSLRQGANYGYTF,TGTGCCAGCAGCCTCCGACAGGGCGCTAACTATGGCTACACCTTC
TRBJ2-1,few,TRBV5-6,-,CASSLSGTYNEQFF,TGTGCCAGCAGCTTAAGCGGTACCTACAATGAGCAGTTCTTC
TRBJ2-1,-,TRBV7-3,TRBD2,CASSLTGTSGTTWQFF,TGTGCCAGCAGCTTAACTGGGACTAGCGGGACCACCTGGCAGTTCTTC
TRBJ2-5,-,TRBV6-2/TRBV6-3,TRBD2,CASSLGLALHLGETQYF,TGTGCCAGCAGTCTCGGACTAGCGTTACACCTGGGGGAGACCCAGTACTTC
TRBJ1-2,-,TRBV2,TRBD1,CASSEATGDGGYTF,TGTGCCAGCAGTGAAGCCACAGGGGACGGCGGCTACACCTTC
TRBJ2-3,-,TRBV10-3,TRBD1,CAIRPGQGASDTQYF,TGTGCCATCAGACCGGGACAGGGGGCATCAGATACGCAGTATTTT
TRBJ2-1,once,TRBV6-5,-,CASSSGTFNEQFF,TGTGCCAGCAGTTCCGGGACTTTCAATGAGCAGTTCTTC
TRBJ2-3,-,TRBV4-1,-,CASSLDSTGTDTQYF,TGCGCCAGCAGCCTAGACTCGACGGGGACAGATACGCAGTATTTT
TRBJ1-5,-,TRBV28,-,CASSRGAYQPQHF,TGTGCCAGCTCCCGGGGGGCGTATCAGCCCCAGCATTTT
TRBJ2-5,-,TRBV28,TRBD2,CASSPTSGRGVQETQYF,TGTGCCAGCAGTCCGACTAGCGGGAGGGGGGTCCAAGAGACCCAGTACTTC
TRBJ2-7,-,TRBV6-6,TRBD1,CASRNGQGAYEQYF,TGTGCCAGCAGGAACGGACAGGGGGCCTACGAGCAGTACTTC
TRBJ1-5,-,TRBV24-1,-,CATSDGGSNQPQHF,TGTGCCACCAGTGACGGGGGGAGCAATCAGCCCCAGCATTTT
TRBJ1-2,-,TRBV5-4,TRBD1,CASRRQGAEGYTF,TGTGCCAGCCGCAGGCAGGGGGCGGAGGGCTACACCTTC
TRBJ2-1,-,TRBV19,-,CASSEGGAWGEQFF,TGTGCCAGTTCAGAAGGGGGAGCCTGGGGTGAGCAGTTCTTC
TRBJ2-2,-,TRBV7-2,-,CASSLGGRPNTGELFF,TGTGCCAGCAGCTTGGGGGGACGGCCGAACACCGGGGAGCTGTTTTTT
TRBJ2-1,few,TRBV21-1,-,CASTSGRGGEQFF,TGTGCCAGCACTAGCGGGAGAGGAGGTGAGCAGTTCTTC
TRBJ2-1,-,TRBV4-1,TRBD2,CASSPQTGGRGRNEQFF,TGCGCCAGCAGCCCGCAGACGGGGGGGAGGGGCCGCAATGAGCAGTTCTTC
TRBJ1-5,once,TRBV28,TRBD1,CASSPDRGNQPQHF,TGTGCCAGCAGTCCCGACAGGGGCAATCAGCCCCAGCATTTT
TRBJ1-5,-,TRBV28,-,CASSLPEIGQPQHF,TGTGCCAGCAGTCTCCCCGAGATTGGTCAGCCCCAGCATTTT
TRBJ1-2,-,TRBV4-2,-,CASSRTRGGSISYGYTF,TGTGCCAGCAGCCGGACCCGTGGGGGGTCGATATCGTATGGCTACACCTTC
TRBJ1-2,-,TRBV5-1,-,CASSLAGRDSDGYTF,TGCGCCAGCAGCTTGGCGGGGAGGGATTCAGATGGCTACACCTTC
TRBJ2-3,-,TRBV7-3,-,CASSHKGVTDTQYF,TGTGCCAGCAGCCACAAAGGGGTCACAGATACGCAGTATTTT
TRBJ2-3,-,TRBV13,-,CASSLAGSLSTDTQYF,TGTGCCAGCAGCTTAGCGGGGAGCCTAAGCACAGATACGCAGTATTTT
TRBJ1-5,-,TRBV28,TRBD1,CASSLTGGNQPQHF,TGTGCCAGCAGTCTAACAGGGGGCAATCAGCCCCAGCATTTT
TRBJ1-2,-,TRBV18,-,CASSPTDRMKYGYTF,TGTGCCAGCTCACCTACAGACAGGATGAAGTATGGCTACACCTTC
TRBJ1-2,few,TRBV6-4,-,CASRVQGTNNYGYTF,TGTGCCAGCAGAGTCCAGGGGACGAATAACTATGGCTACACCTTC
TRBJ1-1,-,TRBV28,-,CASSTGSTEAFF,TGTGCCAGCAGTACAGGGAGCACTGAAGCTTTCTTT
TRBJ2-7,-,TRBV24-1,-,CATYPGQDYEQYF,TGTGCCACCTATCCGGGTCAAGACTACGAGCAGTACTTC
TRBJ2-3,-,TRBV9,TRBD2,CASSRHGTSYDTQYF,TGTGCCAGCAGCCGACACGGGACTAGCTACGATACGCAGTATTTT
TRBJ1-3,-,TRBV6-5,-,CASSGGQNSGNTIYF,TGTGCCAGCAGCGGTGGACAGAACTCTGGAAACACCATATATTTT
TRBJ1-4,-,TRBV5-1,-,CASSLRGTNEKLFF,TGCGCCAGCAGCCTCAGGGGAACTAATGAAAAACTGTTTTTT